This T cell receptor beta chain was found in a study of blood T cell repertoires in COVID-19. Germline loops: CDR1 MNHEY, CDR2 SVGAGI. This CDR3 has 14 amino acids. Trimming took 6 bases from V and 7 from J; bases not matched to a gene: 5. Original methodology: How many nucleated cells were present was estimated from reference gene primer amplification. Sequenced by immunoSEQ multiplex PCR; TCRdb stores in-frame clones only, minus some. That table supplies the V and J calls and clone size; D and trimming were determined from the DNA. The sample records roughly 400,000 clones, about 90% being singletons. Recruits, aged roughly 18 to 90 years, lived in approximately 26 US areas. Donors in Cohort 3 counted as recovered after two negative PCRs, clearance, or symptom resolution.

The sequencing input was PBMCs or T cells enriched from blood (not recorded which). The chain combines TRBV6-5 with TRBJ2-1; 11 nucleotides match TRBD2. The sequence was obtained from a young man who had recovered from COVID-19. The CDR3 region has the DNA TGTGCCAGCAGCCCGGGACTAGCGGTTAATGAGCAGTTCTTC. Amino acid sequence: CASSPGLAVNEQFF.